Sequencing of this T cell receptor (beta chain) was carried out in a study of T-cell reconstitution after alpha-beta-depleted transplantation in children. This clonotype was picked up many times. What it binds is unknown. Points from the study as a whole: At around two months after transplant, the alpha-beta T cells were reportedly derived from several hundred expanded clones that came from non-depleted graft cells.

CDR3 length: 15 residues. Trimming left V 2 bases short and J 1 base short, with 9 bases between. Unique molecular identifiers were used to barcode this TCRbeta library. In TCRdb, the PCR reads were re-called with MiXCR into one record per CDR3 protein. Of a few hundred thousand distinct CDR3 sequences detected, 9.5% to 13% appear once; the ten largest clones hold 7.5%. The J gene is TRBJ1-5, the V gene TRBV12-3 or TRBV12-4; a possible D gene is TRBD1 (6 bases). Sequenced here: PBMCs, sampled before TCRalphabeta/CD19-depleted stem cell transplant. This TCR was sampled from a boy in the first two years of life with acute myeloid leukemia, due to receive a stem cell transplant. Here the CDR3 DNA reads TGTGCCAGCAGTTTAACTGGACAGAGCAATCAGCCCCAGCATTTT. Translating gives CASSLTGQSNQPQHF.